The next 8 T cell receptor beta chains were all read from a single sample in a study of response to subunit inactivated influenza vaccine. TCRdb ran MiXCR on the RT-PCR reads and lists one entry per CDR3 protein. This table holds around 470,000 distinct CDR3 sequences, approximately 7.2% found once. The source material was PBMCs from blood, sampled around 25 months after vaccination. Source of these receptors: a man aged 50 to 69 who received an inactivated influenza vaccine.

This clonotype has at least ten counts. CDR3 DNA: TGTGCCAGCAGTTACTCGACAGGGGCCATCATCGACACTGAAGCTTTCTTT. Translation gives CASSYSTGAIIDTEAFF. J is TRBJ1-1 and V is TRBV6-5; 8 bases are shared with TRBD1. The CDR3 spans 17 residues. With 0 bases clipped from V and 3 bases from J, the junction kept 9 bases outside the gene matches. Germline assignment: CDR1 MNHEY and CDR2 SVGAGI.

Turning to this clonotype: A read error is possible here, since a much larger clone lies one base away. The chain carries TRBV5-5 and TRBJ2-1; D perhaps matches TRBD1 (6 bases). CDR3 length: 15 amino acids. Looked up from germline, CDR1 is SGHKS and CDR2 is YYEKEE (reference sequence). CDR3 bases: TGTGCCAGCAGCTTACAGGGTGGACCCTACGATGAGCAGTTCTTC. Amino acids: CASSLQGGPYDEQFF.

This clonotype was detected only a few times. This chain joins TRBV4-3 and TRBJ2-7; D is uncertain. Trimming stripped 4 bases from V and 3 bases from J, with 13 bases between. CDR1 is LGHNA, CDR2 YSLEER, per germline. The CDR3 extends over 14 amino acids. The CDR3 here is CASSLGSWDYEQYF. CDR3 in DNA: TGCGCCAGCAGCCTCGGTTCTTGGGACTACGAGCAGTACTTC.

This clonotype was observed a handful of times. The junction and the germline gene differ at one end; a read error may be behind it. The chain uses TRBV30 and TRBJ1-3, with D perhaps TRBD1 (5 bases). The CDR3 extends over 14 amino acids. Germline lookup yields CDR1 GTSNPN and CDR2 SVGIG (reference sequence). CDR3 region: CAWSVTGAGNTIYF. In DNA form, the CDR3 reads TGTGCCTGGAGTGTCACTGGGGCTGGGAACACCATATATTTT.

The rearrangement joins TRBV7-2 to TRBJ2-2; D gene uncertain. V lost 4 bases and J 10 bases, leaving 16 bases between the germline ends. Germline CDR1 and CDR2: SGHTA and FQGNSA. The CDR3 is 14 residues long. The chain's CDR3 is CASSSYRTDEELFF. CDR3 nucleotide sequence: TGTGCCAGCAGCTCATACCGCACGGATGAGGAGCTGTTTTTT.

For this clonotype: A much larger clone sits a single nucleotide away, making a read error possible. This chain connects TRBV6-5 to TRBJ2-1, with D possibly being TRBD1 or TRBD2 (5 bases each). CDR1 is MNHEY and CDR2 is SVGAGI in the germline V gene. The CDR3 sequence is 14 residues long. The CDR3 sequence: CASSYSGTSNEHFF. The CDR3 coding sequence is TGTGCCAGCAGTTACTCAGGGACGTCCAATGAGCACTTCTTC.

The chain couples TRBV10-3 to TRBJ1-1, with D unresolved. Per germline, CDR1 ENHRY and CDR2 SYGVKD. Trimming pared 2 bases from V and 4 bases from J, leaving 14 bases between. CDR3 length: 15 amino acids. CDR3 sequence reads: CAISERETLGTEAFF. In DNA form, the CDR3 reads TGTGCCATCAGTGAGCGGGAGACCTTGGGCACTGAAGCTTTCTTT.

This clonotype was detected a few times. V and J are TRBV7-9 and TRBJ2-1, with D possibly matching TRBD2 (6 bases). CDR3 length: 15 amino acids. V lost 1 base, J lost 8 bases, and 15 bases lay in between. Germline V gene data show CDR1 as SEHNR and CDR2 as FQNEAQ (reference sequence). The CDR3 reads CASSLGRVVFDEQFF. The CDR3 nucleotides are TGTGCCAGCAGCTTAGGGAGGGTAGTATTCGATGAGCAGTTCTTC.